This T cell receptor beta chain is drawn from a study of molecular identifiers for immune sequencing clone quantification. Using its own MiXCR run on the PCR reads, TCRdb lists one record per CDR3 protein. The repertoire holds 88,000 or so distinct CDR3 sequences, with 21% as singletons. Germline CDR1 and CDR2: KGHSH and LQKENI. This CDR3 is 17 amino acids long. A note on this clonotype: At one of its ends the junction is not consistent with the germline gene, which may arise from a read error.

This clonotype was obtained from a human donor in good health. Some libraries in this study had Jurkat cell RNA spiked in. Sequencing used naive CD8+ T cells from blood, with Jurkat cell RNA spiked in. Subset here: FACS-sorted CD8+CD4-CCR7+CD45RA+ naive T cells. The genes are TRBV18 and TRBJ2-7; either TRBD1 or TRBD2 may supply D (5 bases each). DNA of the CDR3: TGTGCCGGCTCACCACCGATCGGGGACCGAAAGGTCTACGAGCAGTACTTC. Its protein product is CAGSPPIGDRKVYEQYF.